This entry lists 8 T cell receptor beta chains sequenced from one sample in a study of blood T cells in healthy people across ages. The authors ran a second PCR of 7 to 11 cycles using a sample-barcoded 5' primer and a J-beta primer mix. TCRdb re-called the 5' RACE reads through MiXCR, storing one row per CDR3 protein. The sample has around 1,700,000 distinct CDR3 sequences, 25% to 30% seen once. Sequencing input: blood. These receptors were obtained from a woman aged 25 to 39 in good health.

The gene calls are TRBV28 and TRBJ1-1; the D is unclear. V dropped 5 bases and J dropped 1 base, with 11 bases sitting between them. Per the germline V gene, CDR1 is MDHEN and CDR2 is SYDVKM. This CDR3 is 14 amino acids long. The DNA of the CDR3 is TGTGCCAGCAGTGAAATAACAGAGAACACTGAAGCTTTCTTT. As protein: CASSEITENTEAFF. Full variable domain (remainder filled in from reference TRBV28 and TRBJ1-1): DVKVTQSSRYLVKRTGEKVFLECVQDMDHENMFWYRQDPGLGLRLIYFSYDVKMKEKGDIPEGYSVSREKKERFSLILESASTNQTSMYLCASSEITENTEAFFGQGTRLTVV.

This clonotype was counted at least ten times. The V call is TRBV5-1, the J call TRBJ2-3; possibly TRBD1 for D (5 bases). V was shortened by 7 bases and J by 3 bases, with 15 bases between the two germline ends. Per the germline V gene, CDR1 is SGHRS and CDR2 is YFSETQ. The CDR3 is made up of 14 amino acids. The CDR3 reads CASWSRVRTDTQYF. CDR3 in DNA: TGCGCCAGCTGGTCCAGGGTTAGAACAGATACGCAGTATTTT.

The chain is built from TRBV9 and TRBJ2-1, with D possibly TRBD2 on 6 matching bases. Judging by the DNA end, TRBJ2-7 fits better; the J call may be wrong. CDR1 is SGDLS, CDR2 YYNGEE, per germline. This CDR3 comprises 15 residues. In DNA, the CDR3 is TGTGCCAGCAGCGTCACGGGGGAGGATTACAATGAGCAGTACTTC. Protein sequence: CASSVTGEDYNEQYF.

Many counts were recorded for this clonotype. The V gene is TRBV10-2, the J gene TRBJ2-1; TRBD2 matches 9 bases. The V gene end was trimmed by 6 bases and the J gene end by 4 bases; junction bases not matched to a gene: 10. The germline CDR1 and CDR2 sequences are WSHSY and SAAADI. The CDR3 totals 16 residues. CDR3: CASSPLAGPSYNEQFF. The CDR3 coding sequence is TGCGCCAGCAGCCCACTAGCGGGTCCAAGTTACAATGAGCAGTTCTTC.

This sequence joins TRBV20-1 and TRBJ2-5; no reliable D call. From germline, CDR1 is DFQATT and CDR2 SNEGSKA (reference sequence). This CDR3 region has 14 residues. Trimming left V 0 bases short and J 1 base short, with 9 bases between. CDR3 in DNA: TGCAGTGCTAGAGATCTACGCGGCCAAGAGACCCAGTACTTC. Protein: CSARDLRGQETQYF.

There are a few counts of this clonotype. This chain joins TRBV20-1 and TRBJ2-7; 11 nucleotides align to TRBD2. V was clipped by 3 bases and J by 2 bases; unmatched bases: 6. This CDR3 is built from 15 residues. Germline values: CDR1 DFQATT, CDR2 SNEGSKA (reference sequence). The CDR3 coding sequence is TGCAGTGCTAGGGGCCTAGCGGGGGGTACCTACGAGCAGTACTTC. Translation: CSARGLAGGTYEQYF.

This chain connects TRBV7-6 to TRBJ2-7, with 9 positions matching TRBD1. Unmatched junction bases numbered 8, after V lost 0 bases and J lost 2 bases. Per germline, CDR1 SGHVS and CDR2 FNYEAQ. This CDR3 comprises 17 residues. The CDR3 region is CASSLARPGQGPYEQYF. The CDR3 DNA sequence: TGTGCCAGCAGCTTAGCGCGCCCGGGACAGGGACCCTACGAGCAGTACTTC.

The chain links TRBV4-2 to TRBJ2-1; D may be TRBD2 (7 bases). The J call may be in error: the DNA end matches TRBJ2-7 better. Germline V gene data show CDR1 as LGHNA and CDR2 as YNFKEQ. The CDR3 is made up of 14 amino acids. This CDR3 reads CASRPRGGFDEQYF. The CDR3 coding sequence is TGTGCCAGCAGACCAAGGGGGGGATTCGATGAGCAGTACTTC.